This record looks at one T cell receptor beta chain sequence and its context. Original data processing: By means of reference gene primer amplification, nucleated cell counts were estimated. Measured with immunoSEQ multiplex PCR; TCRdb has only the in-frame clones, and not every one. V and J calls and clone size come straight from that table; D and trimming were deduced from the DNA. The sample gives 300,000 to 400,000 clones, 80% to 90% of which show up once; 1% is in the top ten. Germline values: CDR1 SGDLS, CDR2 YYNGEE. Trimming pared 3 bases from V and 2 bases from J, leaving 14 bases between. The CDR3 covers 16 residues. This sample is drawn from a study of blood T cell repertoires in COVID-19. Study at large: The study drew acute and convalescent COVID-19 samples from the United States, Italy and Spain. Sources were T cells, B-cell-depleted T cells, or PBMCs; the material itself was cDNA or gDNA.

The material sequenced was peripheral blood. The rearrangement joins TRBV9 to TRBJ2-2; maybe TRBD1 (5 bases). The TCR sequence derives from a man aged 50 or older with active or convalescent COVID-19. CDR3 coding DNA: TGTGCCAGCAGCGCCCGTCCAGGGAAAAACACCGGGGAGCTGTTTTTT. Protein: CASSARPGKNTGELFF.